This entry features one T cell receptor beta chain sequence. After removal of 1 base from V and 4 bases from J, the junction contained 3 bases not matched to a gene. This CDR3 has 15 amino acids. CDR1 and CDR2 (germline): LGHNA, YSLEER. Sequenced by immunoSEQ multiplex PCR; TCRdb stores in-frame clones only, minus some. This sample has tens of thousands of clones, with just over 90% found just once. The data were obtained in a study of cytomegalovirus exposure and HLA in healthy donors. Sequenced material: PBMCs. The J gene is TRBJ2-1, the V gene TRBV4-3; 8 positions match TRBD2. The clonotype originates from a woman between 18 and 29 years old in good health and CMV-seronegative. CDR3 nucleotide sequence: TGCGCCAGCAGCCAAGTGGCTAGCGGGTACAATGAGCAGTTCTTC. Its translation: CASSQVASGYNEQFF.